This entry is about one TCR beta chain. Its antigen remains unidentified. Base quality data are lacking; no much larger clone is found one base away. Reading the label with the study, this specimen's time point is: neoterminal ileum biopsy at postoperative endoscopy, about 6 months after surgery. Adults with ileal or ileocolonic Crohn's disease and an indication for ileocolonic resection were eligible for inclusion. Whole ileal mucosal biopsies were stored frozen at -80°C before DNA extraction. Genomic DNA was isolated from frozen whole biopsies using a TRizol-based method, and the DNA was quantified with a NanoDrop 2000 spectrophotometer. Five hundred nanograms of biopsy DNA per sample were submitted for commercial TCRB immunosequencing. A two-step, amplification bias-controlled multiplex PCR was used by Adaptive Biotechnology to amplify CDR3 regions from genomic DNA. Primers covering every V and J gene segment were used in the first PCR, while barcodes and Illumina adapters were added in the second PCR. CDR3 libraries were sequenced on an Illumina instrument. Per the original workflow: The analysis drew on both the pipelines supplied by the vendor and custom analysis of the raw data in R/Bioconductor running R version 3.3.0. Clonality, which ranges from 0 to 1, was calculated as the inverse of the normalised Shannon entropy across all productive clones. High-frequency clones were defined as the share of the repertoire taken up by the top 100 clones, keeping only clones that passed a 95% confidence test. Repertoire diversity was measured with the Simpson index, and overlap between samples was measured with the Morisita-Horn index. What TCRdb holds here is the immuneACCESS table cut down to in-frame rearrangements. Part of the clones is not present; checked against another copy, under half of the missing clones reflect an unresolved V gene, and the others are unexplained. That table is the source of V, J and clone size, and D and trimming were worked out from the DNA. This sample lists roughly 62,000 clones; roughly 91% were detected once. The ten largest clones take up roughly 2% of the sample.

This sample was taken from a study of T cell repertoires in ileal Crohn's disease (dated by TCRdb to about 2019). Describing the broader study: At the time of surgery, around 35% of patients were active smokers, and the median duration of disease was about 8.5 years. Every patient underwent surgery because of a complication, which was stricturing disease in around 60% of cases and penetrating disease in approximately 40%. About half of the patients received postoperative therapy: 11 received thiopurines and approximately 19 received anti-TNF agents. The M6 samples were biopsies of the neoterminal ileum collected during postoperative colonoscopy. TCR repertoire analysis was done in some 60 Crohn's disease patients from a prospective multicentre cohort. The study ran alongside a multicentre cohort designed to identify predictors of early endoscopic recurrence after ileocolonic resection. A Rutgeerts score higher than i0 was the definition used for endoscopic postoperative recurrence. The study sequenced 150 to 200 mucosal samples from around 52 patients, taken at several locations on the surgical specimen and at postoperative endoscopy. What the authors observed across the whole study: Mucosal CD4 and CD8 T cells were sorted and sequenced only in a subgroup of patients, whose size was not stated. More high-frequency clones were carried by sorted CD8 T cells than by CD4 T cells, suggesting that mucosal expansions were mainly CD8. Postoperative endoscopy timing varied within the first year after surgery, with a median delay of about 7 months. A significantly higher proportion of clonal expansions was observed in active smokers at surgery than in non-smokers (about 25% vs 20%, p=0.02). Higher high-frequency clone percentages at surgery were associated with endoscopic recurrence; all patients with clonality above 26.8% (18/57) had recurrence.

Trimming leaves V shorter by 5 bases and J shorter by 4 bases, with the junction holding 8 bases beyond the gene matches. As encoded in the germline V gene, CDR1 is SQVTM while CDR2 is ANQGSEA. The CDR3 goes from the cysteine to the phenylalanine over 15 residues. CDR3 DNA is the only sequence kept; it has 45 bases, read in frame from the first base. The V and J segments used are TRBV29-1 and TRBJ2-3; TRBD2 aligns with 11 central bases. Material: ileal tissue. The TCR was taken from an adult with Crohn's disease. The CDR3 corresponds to CSVLAGGIMADTQYF. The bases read TGCAGCGTTTTAGCGGGGGGGATCATGGCAGATACGCAGTATTTT.